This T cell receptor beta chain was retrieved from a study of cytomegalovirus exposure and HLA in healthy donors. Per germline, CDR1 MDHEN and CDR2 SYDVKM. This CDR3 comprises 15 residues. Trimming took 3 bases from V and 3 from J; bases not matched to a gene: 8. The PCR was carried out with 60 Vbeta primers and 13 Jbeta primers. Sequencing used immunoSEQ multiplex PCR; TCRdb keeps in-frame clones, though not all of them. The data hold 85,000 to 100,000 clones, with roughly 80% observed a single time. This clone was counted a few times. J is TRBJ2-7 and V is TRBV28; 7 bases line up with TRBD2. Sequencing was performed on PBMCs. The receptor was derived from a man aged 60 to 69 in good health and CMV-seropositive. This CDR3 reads CASSLWAGELYEQYF. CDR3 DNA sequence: TGTGCCAGCAGTTTGTGGGCGGGGGAGCTCTACGAGCAGTACTTC.